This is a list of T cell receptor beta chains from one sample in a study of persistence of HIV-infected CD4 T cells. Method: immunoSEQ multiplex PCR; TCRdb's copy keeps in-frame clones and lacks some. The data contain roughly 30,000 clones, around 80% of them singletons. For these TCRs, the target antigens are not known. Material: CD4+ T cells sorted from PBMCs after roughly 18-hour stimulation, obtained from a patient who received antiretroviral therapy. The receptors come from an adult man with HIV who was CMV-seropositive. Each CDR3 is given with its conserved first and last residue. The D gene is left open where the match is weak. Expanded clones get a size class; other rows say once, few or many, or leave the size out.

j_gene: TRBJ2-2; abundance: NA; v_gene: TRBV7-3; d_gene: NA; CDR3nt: TGTGCCAGCGCACCAAATATGGGCCGCGGGGAGCTGTTTTTT; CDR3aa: CASAPNMGRGELFF
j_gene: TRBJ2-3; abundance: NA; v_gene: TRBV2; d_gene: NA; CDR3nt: TGTGCCAGCAGTGGGAGGGCTAGGGCTGGTGATACGCAGTATTTT; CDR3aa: CASSGRARAGDTQYF
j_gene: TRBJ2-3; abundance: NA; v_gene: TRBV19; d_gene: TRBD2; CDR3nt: TGTGCCAGTAGTTTAGCGGGCCGTAGCACAGATACGCAGTATTTT; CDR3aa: CASSLAGRSTDTQYF
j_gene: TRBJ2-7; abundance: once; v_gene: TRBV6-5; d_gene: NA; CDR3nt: TGTGCCAGCAGAGGCGGCCCTGACGAGCAGTACTTC; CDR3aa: CASRGGPDEQYF
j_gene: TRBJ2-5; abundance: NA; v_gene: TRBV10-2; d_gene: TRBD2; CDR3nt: TGCGCCAGCAGTGAAGGCGGGGGGGCGGAGACCCAGTACTTC; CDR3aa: CASSEGGGAETQYF
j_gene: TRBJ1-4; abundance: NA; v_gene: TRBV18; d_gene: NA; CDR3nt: TGTGCCAGCTCACCACCTGGACAGCTTAATGAAAAACTGTTTTTT; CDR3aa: CASSPPGQLNEKLFF
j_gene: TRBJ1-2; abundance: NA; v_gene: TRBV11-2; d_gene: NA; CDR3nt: TGTGCCAGCAGCTCGGCGTCAGGAAACTATGGCTACACCTTC; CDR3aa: CASSSASGNYGYTF
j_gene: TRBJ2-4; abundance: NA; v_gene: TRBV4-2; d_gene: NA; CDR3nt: TGTGCCAGCAGCCAAGAGGCAGGGAACAAAAACATTCAGTACTTC; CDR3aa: CASSQEAGNKNIQYF
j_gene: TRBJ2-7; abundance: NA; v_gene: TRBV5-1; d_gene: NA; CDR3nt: TGCGCCAGCAGCTTGGGACAGGGAGGAAGCGAGCAGTACTTC; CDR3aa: CASSLGQGGSEQYF
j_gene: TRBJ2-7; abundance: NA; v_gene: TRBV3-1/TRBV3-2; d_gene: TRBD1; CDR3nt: TGTGCCAGCAGCCAAGACTCCTTTGGGACAGGGTCCTACGAGCAGTACTTC; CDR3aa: CASSQDSFGTGSYEQYF
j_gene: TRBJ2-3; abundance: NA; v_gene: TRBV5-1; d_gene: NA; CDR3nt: TGCGCCAGCAGCGGAGGACGTTCAGATACGCAGTATTTT; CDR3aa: CASSGGRSDTQYF
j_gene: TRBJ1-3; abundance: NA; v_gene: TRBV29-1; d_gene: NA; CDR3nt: TGCAGCGTTGATATTGGAAACACCATATATTTT; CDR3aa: CSVDIGNTIYF
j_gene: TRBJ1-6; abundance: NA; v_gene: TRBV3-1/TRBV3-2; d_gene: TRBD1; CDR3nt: TGTGCCAGCAGCCCCCCGGGACAGCATAATTCACCCCTCCACTTT; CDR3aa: CASSPPGQHNSPLHF
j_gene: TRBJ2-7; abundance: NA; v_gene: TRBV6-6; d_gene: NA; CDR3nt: TGTGCCAGCAGTTACGAGGTTTTCTACGAGCAGTACTTC; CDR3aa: CASSYEVFYEQYF
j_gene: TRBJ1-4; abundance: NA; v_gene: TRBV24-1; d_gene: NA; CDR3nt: TGTGCCACCAGCGCAACTAATGAAAAACTGTTTTTT; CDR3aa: CATSATNEKLFF
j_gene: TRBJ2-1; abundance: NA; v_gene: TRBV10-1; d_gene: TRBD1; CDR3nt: TGCGCCAGCAGTGAAGGGGGCAGGGGGCACGATGAGCAGTTCTTC; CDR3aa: CASSEGGRGHDEQFF
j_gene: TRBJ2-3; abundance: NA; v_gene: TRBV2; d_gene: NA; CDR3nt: TGTGCCAGCAGTGAAGGGGCAGGTCAAGATACGCAGTATTTT; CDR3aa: CASSEGAGQDTQYF
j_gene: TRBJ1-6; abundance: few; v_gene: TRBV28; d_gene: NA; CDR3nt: TGTGCCAGCAGGTCTAATTCACCCCTCCACTTT; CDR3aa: CASRSNSPLHF
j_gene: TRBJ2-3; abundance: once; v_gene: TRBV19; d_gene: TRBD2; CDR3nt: TGTGCCAGTAGTATTTGGCGGGGGGACCTCACAGATACGCAGTATTTT; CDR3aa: CASSIWRGDLTDTQYF
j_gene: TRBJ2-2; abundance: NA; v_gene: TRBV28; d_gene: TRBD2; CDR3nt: TGTGCCAGCACCCGCGGGGGGAACACCGGGGAGCTGTTTTTT; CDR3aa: CASTRGGNTGELFF
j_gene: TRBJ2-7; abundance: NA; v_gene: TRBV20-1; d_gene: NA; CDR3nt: TGCAGTGCTAGTTCCGACAGAACCTACGAGCAGTACTTC; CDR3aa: CSASSDRTYEQYF
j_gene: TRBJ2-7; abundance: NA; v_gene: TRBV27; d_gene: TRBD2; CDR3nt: TGTGCCAGCAGCGGACTAGCGGGGCCCAAAAATCCCTACGAGCAGTACTTC; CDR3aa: CASSGLAGPKNPYEQYF
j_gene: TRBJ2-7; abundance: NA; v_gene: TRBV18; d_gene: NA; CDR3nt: TGTGCCAGCTCACCTACCTCCTACGAGCAGTACTTC; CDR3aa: CASSPTSYEQYF
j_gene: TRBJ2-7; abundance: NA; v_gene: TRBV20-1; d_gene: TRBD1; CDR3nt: TGCAGTGCTAGTGAACAGGGGACCGGAGAGCAGTACTTC; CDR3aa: CSASEQGTGEQYF
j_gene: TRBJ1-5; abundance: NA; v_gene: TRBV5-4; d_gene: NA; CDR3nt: TGTGCCAGCAGCTCGGGTAGCAATCAGCCCCAGCATTTT; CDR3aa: CASSSGSNQPQHF
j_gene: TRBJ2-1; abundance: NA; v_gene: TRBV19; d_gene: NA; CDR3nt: TGTGCCAGTACCCTCCAGTCCGGCTCCCAGCAGTTCTTC; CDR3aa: CASTLQSGSQQFF
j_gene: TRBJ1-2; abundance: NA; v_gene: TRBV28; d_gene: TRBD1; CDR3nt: TGTGCCAGCAGTTTGGACAGGGTCTATGGCTACACCTTC; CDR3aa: CASSLDRVYGYTF
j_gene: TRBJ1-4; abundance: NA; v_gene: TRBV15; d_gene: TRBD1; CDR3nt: TGTGCCACCAGTAACCGACAGGGCCAACTGTTTTTT; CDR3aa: CATSNRQGQLFF
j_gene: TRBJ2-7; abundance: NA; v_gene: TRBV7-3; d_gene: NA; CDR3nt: TGTGCCAGCAGCTTAACCACCGAGCAGTACTTC; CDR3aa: CASSLTTEQYF
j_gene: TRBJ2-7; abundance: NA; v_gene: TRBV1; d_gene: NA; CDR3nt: TGCACCAGCAGCCAAGAGGGACAGGGAATTAACGAGCAGTACTTC; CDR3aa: CTSSQEGQGINEQYF
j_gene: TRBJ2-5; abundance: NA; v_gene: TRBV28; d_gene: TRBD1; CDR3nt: TGTGCCAGCAGTTTTGGGACAGGGGGCTCGACCCAGTACTTC; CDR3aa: CASSFGTGGSTQYF
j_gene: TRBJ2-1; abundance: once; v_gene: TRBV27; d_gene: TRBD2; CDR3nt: TGTGCCAGCAGAGACAGCGGGGGTAACAATGAGCAGTTCTTC; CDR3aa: CASRDSGGNNEQFF
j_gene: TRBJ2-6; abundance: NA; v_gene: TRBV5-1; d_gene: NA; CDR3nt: TGCGCCAGCAGCTTAAATGCGGGGGCCAACGTCCTGACTTTC; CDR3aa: CASSLNAGANVLTF